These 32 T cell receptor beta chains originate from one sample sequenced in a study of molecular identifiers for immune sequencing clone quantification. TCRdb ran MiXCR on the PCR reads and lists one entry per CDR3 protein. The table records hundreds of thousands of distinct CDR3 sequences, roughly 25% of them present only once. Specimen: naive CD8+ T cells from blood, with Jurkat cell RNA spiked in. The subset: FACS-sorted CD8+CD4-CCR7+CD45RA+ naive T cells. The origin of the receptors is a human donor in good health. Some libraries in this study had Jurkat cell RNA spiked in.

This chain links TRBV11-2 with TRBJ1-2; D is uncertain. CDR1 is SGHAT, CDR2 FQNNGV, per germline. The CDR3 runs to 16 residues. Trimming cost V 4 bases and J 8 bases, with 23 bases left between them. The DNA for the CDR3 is TGTGCCAGCAGCTCCCCCCTCACGGCCAGTCTTTTCGGCTACACCTTC. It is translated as CASSSPLTASLFGYTF.

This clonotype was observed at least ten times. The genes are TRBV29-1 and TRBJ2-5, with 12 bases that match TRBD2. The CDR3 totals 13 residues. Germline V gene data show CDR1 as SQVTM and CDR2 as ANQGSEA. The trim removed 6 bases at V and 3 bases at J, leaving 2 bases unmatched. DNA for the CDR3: TGCAGCGTGAGACTAGCGGGAGAAGAGACCCAGTACTTC. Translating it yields CSVRLAGEETQYF.

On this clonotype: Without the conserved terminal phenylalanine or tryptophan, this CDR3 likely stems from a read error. This CDR3 reads CASSLIRGGEQYL. The CDR3 bases are TGCGCCAGCAGCTTAATCCGGGGGGGAGAGCAGTACCTC. This chain connects TRBV5-1 to TRBJ2-7; the match to TRBD2 covers 8 bases. This CDR3 has 13 amino acids. CDR1 is SGHRS, CDR2 YFSETQ, per germline. Trimming at V came to 2 bases and at J to 7 bases, leaving 5 bases not matched to a gene.

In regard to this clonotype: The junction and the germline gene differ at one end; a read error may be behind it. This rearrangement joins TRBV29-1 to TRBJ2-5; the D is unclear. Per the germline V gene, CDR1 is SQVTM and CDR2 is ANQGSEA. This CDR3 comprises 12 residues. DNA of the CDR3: TGCAGCGTTGACCCGGACCAAGAGCCCCAGTACTTC. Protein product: CSVDPDQEPQYF.

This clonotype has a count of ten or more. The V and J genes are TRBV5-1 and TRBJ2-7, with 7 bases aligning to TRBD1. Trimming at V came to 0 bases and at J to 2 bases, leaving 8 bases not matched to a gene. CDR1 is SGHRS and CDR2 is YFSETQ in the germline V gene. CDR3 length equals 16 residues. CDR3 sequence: CASSLGTGLKTYEQYF. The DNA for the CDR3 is TGCGCCAGCAGCTTGGGGACAGGTTTGAAAACCTACGAGCAGTACTTC.

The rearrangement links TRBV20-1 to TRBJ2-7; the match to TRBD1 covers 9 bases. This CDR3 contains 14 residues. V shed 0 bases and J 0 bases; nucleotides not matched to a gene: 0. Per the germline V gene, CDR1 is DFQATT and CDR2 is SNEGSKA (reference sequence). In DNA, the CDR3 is TGCAGTGCTAGAGAGGACAGGGGCTCCTACGAGCAGTACTTC. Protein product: CSAREDRGSYEQYF.

This CDR3 reads CSVESGTGYEQYF. DNA of the CDR3: TGCAGCGTTGAATCCGGGACAGGCTACGAGCAGTACTTC. The J gene is TRBJ2-7, the V gene TRBV29-1, with 8 bases fitting TRBD1. V shed 2 bases, J shed 3 bases, and the junction held 3 bases outside the gene matches. Germline lookup yields CDR1 SQVTM and CDR2 ANQGSEA. This CDR3 has 13 residues.

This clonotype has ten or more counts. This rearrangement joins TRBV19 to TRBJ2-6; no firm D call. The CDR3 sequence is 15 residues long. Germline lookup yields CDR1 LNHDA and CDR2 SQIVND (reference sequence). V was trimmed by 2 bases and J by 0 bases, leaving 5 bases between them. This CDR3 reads CASSITSSGANVLTF. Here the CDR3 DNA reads TGTGCCAGTAGTATAACGTCCTCTGGGGCCAACGTCCTGACTTTC.

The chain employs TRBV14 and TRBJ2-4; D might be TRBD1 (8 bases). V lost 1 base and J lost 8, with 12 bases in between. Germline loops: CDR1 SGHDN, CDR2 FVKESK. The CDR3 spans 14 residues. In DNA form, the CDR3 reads TGTGCCAGCAGCCAAGGGACAGGGAGGGACATTCAGTACTTC. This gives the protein CASSQGTGRDIQYF.

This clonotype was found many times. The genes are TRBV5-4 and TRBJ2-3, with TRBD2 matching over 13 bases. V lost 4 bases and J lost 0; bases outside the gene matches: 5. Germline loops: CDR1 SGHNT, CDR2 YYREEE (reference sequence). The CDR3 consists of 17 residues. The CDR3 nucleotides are TGTGCCAGCAGCCGGGTGGGACTAGCGGGAAGCACAGATACGCAGTATTTT. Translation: CASSRVGLAGSTDTQYF.

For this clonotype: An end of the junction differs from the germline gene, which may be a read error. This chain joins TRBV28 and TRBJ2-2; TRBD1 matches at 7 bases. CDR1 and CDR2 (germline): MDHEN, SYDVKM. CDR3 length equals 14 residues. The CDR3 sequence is CASSGTVVTGERFF. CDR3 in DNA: TGTGCCAGCAGTGGGACAGTTGTCACCGGGGAGCGGTTTTTT. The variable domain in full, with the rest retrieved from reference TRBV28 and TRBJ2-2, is DVKVTQSSRYLVKRTGEKVFLECVQDMDHENMFWYRQDPGLGLRLIYFSYDVKMKEKGDIPEGYSVSREKKERFSLILESASTNQTSMYLCASSGTVVTGERFFGEGSRLTVL.

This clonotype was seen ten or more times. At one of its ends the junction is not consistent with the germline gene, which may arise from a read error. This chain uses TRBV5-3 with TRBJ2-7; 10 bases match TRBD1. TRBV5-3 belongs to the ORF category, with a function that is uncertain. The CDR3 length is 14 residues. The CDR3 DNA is TGTGCCAGCAGCTGGGGACAGGGGTCCTACGAGCAGTACTTC. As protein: CASSWGQGSYEQYF.

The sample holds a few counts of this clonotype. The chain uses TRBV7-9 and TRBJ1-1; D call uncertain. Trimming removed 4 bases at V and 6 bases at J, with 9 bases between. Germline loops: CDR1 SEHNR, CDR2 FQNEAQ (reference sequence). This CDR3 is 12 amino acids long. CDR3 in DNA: TGTGCCAGCAGCTCCGAAATTTCTGAAGCTTTCTTT. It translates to CASSSEISEAFF.

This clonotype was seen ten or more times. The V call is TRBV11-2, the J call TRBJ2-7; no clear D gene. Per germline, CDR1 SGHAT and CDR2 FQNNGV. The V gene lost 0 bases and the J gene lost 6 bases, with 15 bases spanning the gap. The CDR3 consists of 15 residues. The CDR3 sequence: CASSLEVASWAEQYF. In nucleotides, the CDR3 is TGTGCCAGCAGCTTAGAGGTCGCTAGTTGGGCCGAGCAGTACTTC.

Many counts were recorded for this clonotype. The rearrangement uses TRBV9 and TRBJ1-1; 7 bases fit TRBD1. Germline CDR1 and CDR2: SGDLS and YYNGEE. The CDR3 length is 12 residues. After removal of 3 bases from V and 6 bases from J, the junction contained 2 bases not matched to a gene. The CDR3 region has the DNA TGTGCCAGCAGCGCCGGGACAGCTGAAGCTTTCTTT. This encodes CASSAGTAEAFF. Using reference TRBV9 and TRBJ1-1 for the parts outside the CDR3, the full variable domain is DSGVTQTPKHLITATGQRVTLRCSPRSGDLSVYWYQQSLDQGLQFLIQYYNGEERAKGNILERFSAQQFPDLHSELNLSSLELGDSALYFCASSAGTAEAFFGQGTRLTVV.

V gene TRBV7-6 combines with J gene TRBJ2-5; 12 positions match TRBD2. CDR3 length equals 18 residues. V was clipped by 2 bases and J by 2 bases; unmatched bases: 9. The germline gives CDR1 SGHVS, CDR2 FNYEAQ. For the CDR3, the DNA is TGTGCCAGCAGCTTATATCTAGCGGGGGGGCCGGGGCAAGAGACCCAGTACTTC. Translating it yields CASSLYLAGGPGQETQYF.

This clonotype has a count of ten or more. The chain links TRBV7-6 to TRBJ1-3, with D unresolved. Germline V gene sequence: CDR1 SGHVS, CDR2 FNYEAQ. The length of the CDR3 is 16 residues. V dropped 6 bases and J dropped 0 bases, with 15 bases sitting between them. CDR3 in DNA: TGTGCCAGCAGTCCACGGACCGGGAGCTCTGGAAACACCATATATTTT. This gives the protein CASSPRTGSSGNTIYF.

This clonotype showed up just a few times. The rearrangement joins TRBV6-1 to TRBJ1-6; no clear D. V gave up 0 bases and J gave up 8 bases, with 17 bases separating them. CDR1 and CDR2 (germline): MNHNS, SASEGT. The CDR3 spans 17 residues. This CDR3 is CASSEAEGQREDSPLHF. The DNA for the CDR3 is TGTGCCAGCAGTGAAGCTGAGGGTCAACGTGAGGATTCACCCCTCCACTTT.

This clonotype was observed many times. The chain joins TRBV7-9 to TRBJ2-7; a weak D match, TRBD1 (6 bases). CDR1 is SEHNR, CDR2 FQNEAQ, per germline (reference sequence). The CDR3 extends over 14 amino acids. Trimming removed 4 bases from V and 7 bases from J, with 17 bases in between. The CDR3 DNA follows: TGTGCCAGCAGCTGGGTAACAGGGTCGGGGGAGCAGTACTTC. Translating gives CASSWVTGSGEQYF.

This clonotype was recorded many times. The CDR3 DNA follows: TGTGCCTGGAGGGCAGGGGTAGGGGAGCAGTACTTC. Translation gives CAWRAGVGEQYF. This chain connects TRBV30 to TRBJ2-7, with a possible D match to TRBD1 (6 bases). CDR3 size: 12 residues. The germline V and J ends were trimmed by 3 bases and 7 bases, with 13 bases remaining between them. Germline CDR1 GTSNPN, CDR2 SVGIG (reference sequence).

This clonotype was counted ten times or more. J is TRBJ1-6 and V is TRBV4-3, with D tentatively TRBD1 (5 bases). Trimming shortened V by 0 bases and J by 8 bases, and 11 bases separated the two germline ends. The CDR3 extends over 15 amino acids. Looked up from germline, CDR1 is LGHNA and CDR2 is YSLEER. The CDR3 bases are TGCGCCAGCAGCCAAGAACAGGTTAAGGATTCACCCCTCCACTTT. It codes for CASSQEQVKDSPLHF.

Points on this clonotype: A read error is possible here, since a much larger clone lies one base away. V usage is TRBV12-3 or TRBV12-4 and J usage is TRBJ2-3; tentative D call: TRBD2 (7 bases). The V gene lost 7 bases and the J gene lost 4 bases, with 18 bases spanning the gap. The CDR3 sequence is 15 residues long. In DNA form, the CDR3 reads TGTGCCAGCACCTTGGTGGGAGGGGGAGCAGATACGCAGTATTTT. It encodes CASTLVGGGADTQYF.

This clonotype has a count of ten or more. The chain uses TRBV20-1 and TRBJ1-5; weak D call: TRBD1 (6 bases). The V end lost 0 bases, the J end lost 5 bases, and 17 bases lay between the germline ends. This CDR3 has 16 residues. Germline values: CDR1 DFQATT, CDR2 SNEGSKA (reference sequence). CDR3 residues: CSARDISGTNYQPQHF. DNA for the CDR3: TGCAGTGCTAGAGATATTTCCGGGACAAATTATCAGCCCCAGCATTTT.

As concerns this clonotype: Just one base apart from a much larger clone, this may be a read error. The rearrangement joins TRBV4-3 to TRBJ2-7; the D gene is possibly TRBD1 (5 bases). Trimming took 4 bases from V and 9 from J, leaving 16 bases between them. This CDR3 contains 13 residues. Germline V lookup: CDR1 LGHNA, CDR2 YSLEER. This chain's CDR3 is CASSPRKWGGQYF. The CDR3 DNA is TGCGCCAGCAGCCCAAGAAAATGGGGCGGGCAGTACTTC.

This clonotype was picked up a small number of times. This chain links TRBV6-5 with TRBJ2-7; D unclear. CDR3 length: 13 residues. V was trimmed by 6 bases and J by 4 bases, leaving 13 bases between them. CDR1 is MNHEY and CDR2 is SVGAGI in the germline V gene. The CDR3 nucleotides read TGTGCCAGCAGCCAATTTTACGGATACGAGCAGTACTTC. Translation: CASSQFYGYEQYF.

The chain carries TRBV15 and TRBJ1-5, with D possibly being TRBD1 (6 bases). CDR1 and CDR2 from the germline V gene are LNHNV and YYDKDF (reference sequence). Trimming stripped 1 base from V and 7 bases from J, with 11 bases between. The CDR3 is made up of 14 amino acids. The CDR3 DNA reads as TGTGCCACCAGCAGAGGTCGAGGGGGGCAGCCCCAGCATTTT. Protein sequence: CATSRGRGGQPQHF.

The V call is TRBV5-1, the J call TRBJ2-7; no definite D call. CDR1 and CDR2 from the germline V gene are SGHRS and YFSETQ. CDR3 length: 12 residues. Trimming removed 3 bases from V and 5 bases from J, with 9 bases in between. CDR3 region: CASSWVGNEQYF. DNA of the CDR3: TGCGCCAGCAGCTGGGTGGGGAACGAGCAGTACTTC.

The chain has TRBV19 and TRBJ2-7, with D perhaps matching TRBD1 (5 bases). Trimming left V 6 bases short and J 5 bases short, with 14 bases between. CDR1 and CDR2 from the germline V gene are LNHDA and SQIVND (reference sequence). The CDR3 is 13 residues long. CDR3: CASSGPGLHEQYF. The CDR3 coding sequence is TGTGCCAGTAGCGGCCCAGGGCTGCACGAGCAGTACTTC.

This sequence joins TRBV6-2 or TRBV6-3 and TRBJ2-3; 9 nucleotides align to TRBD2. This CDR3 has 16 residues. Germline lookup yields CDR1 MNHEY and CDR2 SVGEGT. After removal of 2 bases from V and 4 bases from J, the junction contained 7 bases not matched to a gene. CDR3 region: CASSYPEAGGADTQYF. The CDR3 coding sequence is TGTGCCAGCAGTTACCCCGAGGCGGGGGGGGCAGATACGCAGTATTTT.

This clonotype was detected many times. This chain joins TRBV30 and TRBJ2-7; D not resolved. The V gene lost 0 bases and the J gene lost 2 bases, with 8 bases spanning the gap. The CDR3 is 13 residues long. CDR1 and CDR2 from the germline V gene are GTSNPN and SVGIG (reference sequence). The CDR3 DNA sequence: TGTGCCTGGAGTGTAGAGTTTACCTACGAGCAGTACTTC. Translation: CAWSVEFTYEQYF.

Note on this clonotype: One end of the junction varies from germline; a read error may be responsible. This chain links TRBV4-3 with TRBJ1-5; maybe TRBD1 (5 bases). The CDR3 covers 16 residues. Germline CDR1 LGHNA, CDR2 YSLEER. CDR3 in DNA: TGCGCCAGCAGCCCATCCTGGGACGGTAGCTATCAGCCCCAGCATTTT. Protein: CASSPSWDGSYQPQHF.

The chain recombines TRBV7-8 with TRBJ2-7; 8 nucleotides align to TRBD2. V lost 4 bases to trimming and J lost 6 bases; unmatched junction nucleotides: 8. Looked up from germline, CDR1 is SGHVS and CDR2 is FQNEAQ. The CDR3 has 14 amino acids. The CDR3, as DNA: TGTGCCAGCAGCTCACTTTCGGGGGGGGGCGAGCAGTACTTC. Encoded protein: CASSSLSGGGEQYF.